These 10 T cell receptor beta chains were sequenced from one sample in a study of human T cells and chemical hapten exposure. Time point indicated: patch test 1, 2 weeks after DPC sensitization. Described treatment: therapeutic diphenylcyclopropenone sensitization with weekly scalp DPC. TCRdb used MiXCR to reprocess the RACE reads, holding one entry per CDR3 protein. This repertoire shows nearly 80,000 distinct CDR3 sequences, 10% found once; its top ten account for around 1.3%. The specimen comprised whole blood, sampled in connection with sensitization to the hapten diphenylcyclopropenone (DPC). The receptors were gathered from a woman in her fifties or sixties with alopecia areata. Some clones in this sample may be carry-over from other donors' samples.

This chain connects TRBV29-1 to TRBJ2-7, with a weak D call TRBD1 (5 bases). Germline V CDR1 and CDR2: SQVTM, ANQGSEA. V lost 1 base to trimming and J lost 2 bases, with 6 bases between them. CDR3 length: 12 residues. CDR3 residues: CSVEAGPYEQYF. CDR3 nucleotide sequence: TGCAGCGTTGAAGCAGGGCCCTACGAGCAGTACTTC.

The genes are TRBV20-1 and TRBJ1-4; D remains unclear. This CDR3 is 14 amino acids long. V was trimmed by 2 bases and J by 1 base, leaving 8 bases between them. The V gene's germline CDR1 is DFQATT and CDR2 SNEGSKA (reference sequence). The CDR3 is CSARTRLTNEKLFF. Written as DNA, the CDR3 is TGCAGTGCTAGAACCCGGCTAACTAATGAAAAACTGTTTTTT.

This clonotype was found many times. The genes are TRBV11-2 and TRBJ2-1; D not resolved. The CDR3 consists of 12 residues. Trimming removed 5 bases at V and 4 bases at J, with 6 bases between. CDR1 SGHAT and CDR2 FQNNGV come from the germline V gene. The CDR3 bases are TGTGCCAGCAGCGCTGGTTACAATGAGCAGTTCTTC. It translates to CASSAGYNEQFF.

This clonotype was seen ten or more times. The chain carries TRBV3-1 and TRBJ2-1; no clear D gene. The CDR3 is made up of 14 amino acids. V dropped 2 bases and J dropped 9 bases, with 14 bases sitting between them. The germline V gene has CDR1 LGHDT and CDR2 YNNKEL (reference sequence). The CDR3 loop is CASSQLVVTFEQFF. CDR3 bases: TGTGCCAGCAGCCAACTGGTTGTTACATTTGAGCAGTTCTTC.

J is TRBJ2-3 and V is TRBV5-6; D unclear. The CDR3 is made up of 15 amino acids. Per germline, CDR1 SGHDT and CDR2 YYEEEE. V lost 3 bases, J lost 0 bases, and 11 bases lay in between. This CDR3 is CASSSWTESTDTQYF. The CDR3 nucleotides are TGTGCCAGCAGCTCTTGGACCGAGAGCACAGATACGCAGTATTTT.

This clonotype appeared many times. V is TRBV20-1 and J is TRBJ2-7, with 7 bases identical to TRBD2. Trimming at V came to 5 bases and at J to 0 bases, leaving 7 bases not matched to a gene. The V gene's germline CDR1 is DFQATT and CDR2 SNEGSKA (reference sequence). This CDR3 is 14 amino acids long. CDR3 in amino acids: CSAPRGGSSYEQYF. CDR3 coding DNA: TGCAGTGCTCCGCGCGGCGGGAGCTCCTACGAGCAGTACTTC.

This clonotype was seen ten or more times. The V gene is TRBV20-1, the J gene TRBJ1-2; D might be TRBD1 (5 bases). From germline, CDR1 is DFQATT and CDR2 SNEGSKA (reference sequence). V was pared by 5 bases and J by 7 bases, with 11 bases between. This CDR3 is 11 amino acids long. The CDR3 loop reads CSAQGRGGYTF. The CDR3 DNA sequence: TGCAGTGCTCAGGGTAGGGGTGGCTACACCTTC.

This rearrangement joins TRBV7-8 to TRBJ2-1; D ambiguous. This CDR3 is 12 amino acids long. Trimming removed 8 bases at V and 0 bases at J, with 5 bases between. The V gene's germline CDR1 is SGHVS and CDR2 FQNEAQ. DNA of the CDR3: TGTGCCAGCTACAGCTCCTACAATGAGCAGTTCTTC. It specifies CASYSSYNEQFF. The complete variable domain, with remaining parts taken from reference TRBV7-8 and TRBJ2-1, reads GAGVSQSPRYKVAKRGQDVALRCDPISGHVSLFWYQQALGQGPEFLTYFQNEAQLDKSGLPSDRFFAERPEGSVSTLKIQRTQQEDSAVYLCASYSSYNEQFFGPGTRLTVL.

The chain is built from TRBV20-1 and TRBJ1-3, with 8 positions matching TRBD1. Germline CDR1 reads DFQATT; CDR2 reads SNEGSKA (reference sequence). CDR3 length equals 14 residues. The V segment lost 3 bases and the J segment 2 bases; nucleotides outside the gene matches: 3. This CDR3 reads CSASSTGAGNTIYF. The CDR3 DNA reads TGCAGTGCTAGCTCGACAGGGGCTGGAAACACCATATATTTT.

This clonotype showed up just a few times. This sequence joins TRBV29-1 and TRBJ2-4, with 9 bases fitting TRBD2. This CDR3 has 19 amino acids. The germline V gene encodes CDR1 SQVTM and CDR2 ANQGSEA. With 4 bases clipped from V and 5 bases from J, the junction kept 21 bases outside the gene matches. The CDR3 loop reads CSVVGSGRPRSLSENIQYF. CDR3 nucleotide sequence: TGCAGCGTTGTAGGAAGCGGGAGGCCCCGGTCCCTCTCGGAAAACATTCAGTACTTC. Together with reference TRBV29-1 and TRBJ2-4, the CDR3 gives the full variable domain: SAVISQKPSRDICQRGTSLTIQCQVDSQVTMMFWYRQQPGQSLTLIATANQGSEATYESGFVIDKFPISRPNLTFSTLTVSNMSPEDSSIYLCSVVGSGRPRSLSENIQYFGAGTRLSVL.